Listed below are T cell receptor beta chains from one sample, sequenced in a study of regulatory T cells in long-lasting Graves disease. A single record per CDR3 protein comes from TCRdb applying MiXCR to the multiplex PCR reads. The table lists roughly 500,000 distinct CDR3 sequences, around 15% of them singletons. Another study also made use of these data, one on T cells in Graves' hyperthyroidism and ophthalmopathy.

The sequenced sample was peripheral blood mononuclear cells (PBMCs), obtained at new diagnosis, from a patient treated with antithyroid drugs. The receptors come from a woman aged 50 to 60 with Graves disease. Both conserved end residues are part of each CDR3. The D gene is left open where the match is weak. Clone size is given for some rows only: seen once, a few or many times, or a class if the clone is expanded.

>.|TRBJ1-5|few|TRBV2
TGTGCCAGCAGTGAAATAAATAGCAATCAGCCCCAGCATTTT
CASSEINSNQPQHF
>TRBD2|TRBJ2-3|.|TRBV18
TGTGCCAGCTCACCAAGGACTAGCGGGGCTAGCACAGATACGCAGTATTTT
CASSPRTSGASTDTQYF
>.|TRBJ2-1|.|TRBV9
TGTGCCAGCAGCGTAGGAGGAGGCTCACTACCAGACAATGAGCAGTTCTTC
CASSVGGGSLPDNEQFF
>TRBD2|TRBJ2-3|many|TRBV5-1
TGCGCCAGCAAAAAGCGGGAGAAAACAGATACGCAGTATTTT
CASKKREKTDTQYF
>TRBD2|TRBJ2-5|few|TRBV11-2
TGTGCCAGCAGCCGCGGGACTAGCGAACTCCAAGAGACCCAGTACTTC
CASSRGTSELQETQYF
>.|TRBJ1-2|few|TRBV6-1
TGTGCCAGCAGCCGTGAGGAGTATGGCTACACCTTC
CASSREEYGYTF
>TRBD2|TRBJ2-2|many|TRBV2
TGTGCCAGCAGTGCTACGGGACTAGCGGGAGTCGGGGAGCTGTTTTTT
CASSATGLAGVGELFF
>TRBD1|TRBJ2-7|.|TRBV27
TGTGCCAGCAGTTTATTCGTGGGACAGAACTACGAGCAGTACTTC
CASSLFVGQNYEQYF
>.|TRBJ2-7|few|TRBV4-1
TGCGCCAGCAGCCTAGGGACCTGGGCTAGCTCTGATTATTACGAGCAGTACTTC
CASSLGTWASSDYYEQYF
>.|TRBJ2-5|few|TRBV29-1
TGCAGTGAGATCGGGACGGAAGAGACCCAGTACTTC
CSEIGTEETQYF
>.|TRBJ2-1|many|TRBV5-1
TGCGCCAGCAGCCCGGACGACATTCGCTCCTACAATGAGCAGTTCTTC
CASSPDDIRSYNEQFF
>.|TRBJ2-7|.|TRBV28
TGTGCCAGCAGTTCGCCGACAGGTCACCTCGAGCAGTACTTC
CASSSPTGHLEQYF
>TRBD2|TRBJ2-1|few|TRBV18
TGTGCCAGCTCACCGATCTGGTCTAGCGGGAGCTTTCTCTACAATGAGCAGTTCTTC
CASSPIWSSGSFLYNEQFF
>.|TRBJ1-1|few|TRBV19
TGTGCCAGTAGTATAGAGTCGAACACTGAAGCTTTCTTT
CASSIESNTEAFF
>.|TRBJ1-1|many|TRBV10-3
TGTGCCATCAGCAAGACTGATGGGGACACTGAAGCTTTCTTT
CAISKTDGDTEAFF
>TRBD1|TRBJ2-3|.|TRBV7-3
TGTGCCAGCAGCTTAAAAGAAGCAGGGGGCGATTTAGATACGCAGTATTTT
CASSLKEAGGDLDTQYF
>.|TRBJ1-1|few|TRBV18
TGTGCCAGCTCACCACCAGCATTTGGCACTGAAGCTTTCTTT
CASSPPAFGTEAFF
>.|TRBJ2-1|many|TRBV30
TGTGCCTGGAGCCAAGACAGGGCTATGACTAGCCGTCGAAGCAATGAGCAGTTCTTC
CAWSQDRAMTSRRSNEQFF
>.|TRBJ1-1|many|TRBV6-5
TGTGCCAGCAGTTACTATAGAGGGTTGAACACTGAAGCTTTCTTT
CASSYYRGLNTEAFF
>TRBD1|TRBJ1-1|.|TRBV19
TGTGCCAGTAGCTACCAAGGAACAGGGGGTCCTGAAGCTTTCTTT
CASSYQGTGGPEAFF
>TRBD1|TRBJ2-7|.|TRBV5-1
TGCGCCAGCAGCACTAACAGGGGACCCACCTACGAGCAGTACTTC
CASSTNRGPTYEQYF
>.|TRBJ1-3|many|TRBV28
TGTGCCAGCAGGGTCAGGGATATCTCTGGAAACACCATATATTTT
CASRVRDISGNTIYF
>TRBD2|TRBJ2-3|many|TRBV5-1
TGCGCCAGCAGACAAGGGCTAGCGGTGGGCACAGATACGCAGTATTTT
CASRQGLAVGTDTQYF
>.|TRBJ2-7|.|TRBV19
TGTGCCAGTAGTAGCGGAAGATACTCCTACGAGCAGTACTTC
CASSSGRYSYEQYF